These 7 T cell receptor beta chains originate from one sample sequenced in a study of cytomegalovirus exposure and HLA in healthy donors listed by TCRdb under 2017. Library construction relied on the immunoSEQ multiplex PCR assay. The multiplex PCR relied on a mix of 60 forward primers for TCR Vbeta segments and 13 reverse primers for TCR Jbeta segments. Not all clones reach the TCRdb copy of this immuneACCESS table, which keeps in-frame sequences only. Checked studies attribute under half of the gap to unresolved V genes and leave the rest unexplained. Counted in this sample were 40,000 to 55,000 clones; 72% of them appeared once. 5% to 6.5% of the sample comes from the top ten. The sequenced sample was PBMCs. Every receptor here comes from a man in his thirties or forties in good health and CMV-seronegative.

The V call is TRBV5-1, the J call TRBJ1-2; D may be TRBD1 (5 bases). There are 14 residues in the CDR3. Looked up from germline, CDR1 is SGHRS and CDR2 is YFSETQ. Trimming left V 4 bases short and J 5 bases short, with 15 bases between. CDR3 sequence (DNA): TGCGCCAGCAGCCCCGGTGACAGAACTTATGGCTACACCTTC. Its translation is CASSPGDRTYGYTF.

V gene TRBV5-1 combines with J gene TRBJ2-4; TRBD1 matches at 8 bases. This CDR3 has 16 residues. Germline CDR1 and CDR2: SGHRS and YFSETQ. V was pared by 0 bases and J by 1 base, with 3 bases of the junction left unmatched. The chain's CDR3 is CASSLVGQGAKNIQYF. The CDR3 DNA reads as TGCGCCAGCAGCTTGGTCGGACAGGGCGCCAAAAACATTCAGTACTTC.

This clone was detected a few times. The CDR3 reads CASSVYRQGGTDTQYF. Here the CDR3 DNA reads TGTGCCAGCAGCGTATATCGACAGGGGGGCACAGATACGCAGTATTTT. V usage is TRBV5-6 and J usage is TRBJ2-3; TRBD1 agrees at 9 bases. J lost 1 base, V lost 4 bases, and 7 bases had no gene match. The CDR3 is 16 residues long. Per the germline V gene, CDR1 is SGHDT and CDR2 is YYEEEE.

This clone appeared once. The chain uses TRBV18 and TRBJ1-3, with 12 bases matching TRBD1. The V segment lost 5 bases and the J segment 0 bases; nucleotides outside the gene matches: 8. This CDR3 contains 18 residues. CDR1 and CDR2 (germline): KGHSH, LQKENI. The CDR3 DNA reads TGTGCCAGCTCAACAATTCCGGGACAGGGGGCCTCTGGAAACACCATATATTTT. Its protein product is CASSTIPGQGASGNTIYF.

This clone has only one observation. The V and J genes are TRBV5-1 and TRBJ2-5, with 8 bases identical to TRBD1. Germline V gene lookup returns CDR1 SGHRS and CDR2 YFSETQ. Trimming cost V 4 bases and J 5 bases; bases outside gene matches: 7. The CDR3 runs 14 residues. The CDR3 bases are TGCGCCAGCAGCCCCGGACAGGGTCCGGAGACCCAGTACTTC. Translated: CASSPGQGPETQYF.

The J gene is TRBJ1-2, the V gene TRBV18; D might be TRBD1 (5 bases). The V gene lost 9 bases and the J gene lost 2 bases, with 13 bases spanning the gap. Germline V gives CDR1 KGHSH, CDR2 LQKENI. The CDR3 is made up of 13 amino acids. Here the CDR3 reads CASQGVGNYGYTF. As DNA, the CDR3 is TGTGCCAGTCAGGGTGTTGGAAACTATGGCTACACCTTC.

The chain combines TRBV7-9 with TRBJ2-1, with a weak D call TRBD1 (5 bases). The CDR3 length is 15 residues. Trimming shortened V by 4 bases and J by 4 bases, and 14 bases separated the two germline ends. CDR1 is SEHNR and CDR2 is FQNEAQ in the germline V gene (reference sequence). The CDR3 region is CASSSIQGRYNEQFF. CDR3 nucleotide sequence: TGTGCCAGCAGCTCAATCCAGGGTAGGTACAATGAGCAGTTCTTC.